The clone carrying this TCR beta chain was recorded many times. Its antigen is unidentified. Constant-region reverse primers amplified full-length variable regions, followed by semi-nested Nested Universal Primer A PCR. TCRdb processed the 5' RACE reads anew with MiXCR; each CDR3 protein has one entry. The table records tens of thousands of distinct CDR3 sequences, less than 30% of them present only once. The CDR3 extends over 14 amino acids. V lost 2 bases, J lost 2 bases, and 10 bases lay in between. CDR1 and CDR2 from the germline V gene are SGHKS and YYEKEE (reference sequence). Findings and caveats of the study: The larger-cohort validation was restricted to a single TCR beta V-J rearrangement rather than whole repertoires.

The sorted Tregs were CD4+CD25+CD127-/low cells. Sample: tumor-infiltrating Tregs sorted from the breast tumor. The receptor was derived from a female donor with breast cancer. This chain links TRBV5-5 with TRBJ2-5; D is unclear. The CDR3 region is CASSFVGTQETQYF. The CDR3 DNA follows: TGTGCCAGCAGCTTTGTTGGAACACAAGAGACCCAGTACTTC.